The rows below give T cell receptor beta chains drawn from one sample of a study of CD8+CD57+ T cells in acquired aplastic anemia. TCRdb re-analysed the reads in MiXCR, keeping a single row per CDR3 protein. The table has approximately 130,000 distinct CDR3 sequences, 41% seen once. Sequencing input: sorted CD4+, CD8+, or CD8+CD57+ T cells (not recorded which) from PBMCs. All receptors come from a human donor in good health, serving as a control. CDR3s include the opening cysteine and the closing phenylalanine or tryptophan. D genes are given only for firm matches. Expanded clones are given a class, and other clones once, few, many or no size at all.

cdr3_aa cdr3_nt v_call clone_size d_call j_call
CASSRRDVVNQPQHF TGTGCCAGCAGCCGCCGGGACGTTGTAAATCAGCCCCAGCATTTT TRBV5-6 . . TRBJ1-5
CASSFLTDKSTDTQYF TGTGCCAGCAGCTTTTTGACGGACAAGAGCACAGATACGCAGTATTTT TRBV11-2 many . TRBJ2-3
CASSSNRDTQYF TGTGCCAGCAGTAGCAATCGAGATACGCAGTATTTT TRBV27 many . TRBJ2-3
CSVEGPGQGDGYEQYF TGCAGCGTTGAAGGACCGGGACAGGGGGACGGCTACGAGCAGTACTTC TRBV29-1 . TRBD1 TRBJ2-7
CASSLLDSSRYTF TGTGCCAGCAGCTTATTGGACAGTTCCCGCTACACCTTC TRBV7-8 many . TRBJ1-2
CAWGGGGKINYGYTF TGTGCCTGGGGGGGAGGGGGCAAGATTAACTATGGCTACACCTTC TRBV30 few TRBD1 TRBJ1-2
CASSTRGAGAKYNEQFF TGTGCCAGCAGCACCCGGGGGGCGGGAGCTAAATACAATGAGCAGTTCTTC TRBV11-2 . . TRBJ2-1
CASSQGSTQYF TGTGCCAGCAGCCAAGGGAGCACCCAGTACTTC TRBV3-1 . . TRBJ2-5
CASSQITTMNGYTF TGCGCCAGCAGCCAAATAACAACGATGAATGGCTACACCTTC TRBV4-1 many . TRBJ1-2
CSARPGTMNTEAFF TGCAGTGCTAGACCAGGGACCATGAACACTGAAGCTTTCTTT TRBV20-1 many . TRBJ1-1
CASSTRDTPRWGYGYTF TGTGCCAGCAGTACCCGGGACACGCCGCGGTGGGGCTATGGCTACACCTTC TRBV25-1 . . TRBJ1-2
CAISDQLLPGNTIYF TGTGCCATCAGTGATCAGCTCCTCCCTGGAAACACCATATATTTT TRBV10-3 . . TRBJ1-3
CASSNPRDGAVEQYF TGCGCCAGCAGCAATCCTCGGGACGGGGCCGTTGAGCAGTACTTC TRBV4-1 many . TRBJ2-7
CASSPSGGETGEKLFF TGTGCCAGCAGTCCCTCCGGGGGAGAGACGGGTGAAAAACTGTTTTTT TRBV6-1 many . TRBJ1-4
CAWSDSPGGSPLHF TGTGCCTGGAGTGATTCCCCCGGGGGATCACCCCTCCACTTT TRBV19 . . TRBJ1-6
CASSIRQSAGNTIYF TGTGCCAGTAGTATCCGGCAGTCCGCCGGAAACACCATATATTTT TRBV19 many . TRBJ1-3
CAWRGERGQPQHF TGTGCCTGGAGGGGGGAAAGGGGTCAGCCCCAGCATTTT TRBV30 many . TRBJ1-5
CASTETGGSGYTF TGCGCCAGTACGGAGACGGGGGGTAGTGGCTACACCTTC TRBV5-1 many . TRBJ1-2
CSVMRGISSGNTIYF TGCAGCGTAATGCGAGGGATAAGCTCTGGAAACACCATATATTTT TRBV29-1 many . TRBJ1-3
CASSGRSSGGTDTQYF TGTGCCAGCAGTGGACGCTCTAGCGGGGGCACAGATACGCAGTATTTT TRBV2 many TRBD2 TRBJ2-3
CASNGDRSPGEQYF TGTGCCAGCAACGGGGACCGTAGCCCGGGGGAGCAGTACTTC TRBV11-2 once . TRBJ2-7
CASSLGFVNYGYTF TGTGCCAGCAGCTTAGGTTTCGTGAACTATGGCTACACCTTC TRBV7-2 many . TRBJ1-2
CASSIQGFGYTF TGTGCCAGCAGTATCCAGGGTTTTGGCTACACCTTC TRBV6-1 many . TRBJ1-2
CASVTVSMNTEAFF TGTGCCAGCGTTACAGTCTCCATGAACACTGAAGCTTTCTTT TRBV2 many . TRBJ1-1
CASSFRQASGNTIYF TGTGCCAGCAGTTTTCGACAGGCCTCTGGAAACACCATATATTTT TRBV6-5 few . TRBJ1-3
CASKGKGITTEAFF TGTGCCAGCAAGGGCAAAGGGATAACAACTGAAGCTTTCTTT TRBV2 many . TRBJ1-1
CAWDAGVGGEQYF TGTGCCTGGGACGCGGGAGTGGGAGGCGAGCAGTACTTC TRBV30 many TRBD2 TRBJ2-7
CATSRAPDRFSNQPQHF TGTGCCACCAGCAGGGCCCCGGACAGATTTAGCAATCAGCCCCAGCATTTT TRBV15 few . TRBJ1-5
CASSQVEQVNTEAFF TGCGCCAGCAGCCAAGTTGAGCAGGTGAACACTGAAGCTTTCTTT TRBV4-1 many . TRBJ1-1
CASIPQGTGNTIYF TGTGCCAGCATCCCCCAGGGAACTGGAAACACCATATATTTT TRBV6-2/TRBV6-3 . . TRBJ1-3
CSGGQGNTIYF TGCAGCGGAGGACAGGGAAACACCATATATTTT TRBV29-1 . . TRBJ1-3
CSVEGRMNTEAFF TGCAGCGTTGAAGGTCGGATGAACACTGAAGCTTTCTTT TRBV29-1 . . TRBJ1-1
CASSSQGGRTIYF TGTGCCAGCAGCTCCCAGGGGGGACGCACCATATATTTT TRBV7-8 . TRBD1 TRBJ1-3
CASSQDSGQSSYEQYF TGCGCCAGCAGCCAAGACTCGGGACAGAGCTCCTACGAGCAGTACTTC TRBV4-3 . TRBD1 TRBJ2-7
CSARAGGSYNEQFF TGCAGTGCTAGGGCAGGGGGCTCCTACAATGAGCAGTTCTTC TRBV20-1 many TRBD1 TRBJ2-1
CASSLALQGGQPQHF TGTGCCAGCAGCTTGGCCCTACAGGGAGGTCAGCCCCAGCATTTT TRBV5-5 many . TRBJ1-5
CAGGLSRDGAFTGAQYF TGTGCTGGTGGTTTGTCCCGGGACGGAGCGTTCACAGGGGCCCAGTACTTC TRBV12-5 . TRBD1 TRBJ2-5
CASSFPPDRNSHEQYF TGTGCCAGCAGCTTCCCGCCGGACAGGAATTCCCACGAGCAGTACTTC TRBV11-2 many TRBD1 TRBJ2-7
CASTLRGARDEQYF TGTGCCAGCACCCTGCGGGGGGCAAGGGACGAGCAGTACTTC TRBV6-1 many TRBD2 TRBJ2-7
CAIKGQNQPQHF TGTGCCATCAAGGGACAGAATCAGCCCCAGCATTTT TRBV10-3 . TRBD1 TRBJ1-5
CSARKGRDSYEQYF TGCAGTGCTAGAAAGGGACGGGACTCCTACGAGCAGTACTTC TRBV20-1 . . TRBJ2-7
CASTRTGGTYEQYF TGTGCCAGCACCCGGACAGGGGGCACCTACGAGCAGTACTTC TRBV6-1 . TRBD1 TRBJ2-7
CASSRTKETQYF TGTGCCAGCAGTAGGACTAAAGAGACCCAGTACTTC TRBV2 many . TRBJ2-5
CTTLDRTSETQYF TGTACCACCTTGGACAGGACGTCGGAGACCCAGTACTTC TRBV10-3 . TRBD1 TRBJ2-5
CASSIGGEGRYGYTF TGTGCCAGTAGTATCGGTGGGGAAGGTCGGTATGGCTACACCTTC TRBV19 . . TRBJ1-2
CASSSTGHSYEQYF TGTGCCAGCAGCTCAACAGGCCACTCCTACGAGCAGTACTTC TRBV7-6 few . TRBJ2-7
CASSLRGYLDTIYF TGTGCCAGCAGTTTGAGGGGCTACTTGGACACCATATATTTT TRBV27 few . TRBJ1-3
CSVDPPPGLAYSEQFF TGCAGCGTTGATCCCCCACCGGGACTAGCGTATAGTGAGCAGTTCTTC TRBV29-1 . TRBD2 TRBJ2-1
CASSLLAYEQYF TGTGCCAGCAGTTTACTAGCCTACGAGCAGTACTTC TRBV12-3/TRBV12-4 . . TRBJ2-7
CASSIDVPNTEAFF TGTGCCAGTAGTATAGATGTCCCTAACACTGAAGCTTTCTTT TRBV19 many . TRBJ1-1
CSAGPGTGDTYEQYF TGCAGTGCGGGTCCCGGGACAGGCGACACCTACGAGCAGTACTTC TRBV20-1 . TRBD1 TRBJ2-7
CATSDRGSSYEQYF TGTGCCACCAGTGATCGGGGAAGCTCCTACGAGCAGTACTTC TRBV24-1 . . TRBJ2-7
CASSLVSRTDTQYF TGCGCCAGCAGCTTGGTCAGCCGCACAGATACGCAGTATTTT TRBV5-1 many . TRBJ2-3